This T cell receptor (beta chain) was observed in a study of blood T cell repertoires in COVID-19. Study background: Sample material is recorded as cDNA or gDNA derived from T cells, B-cell-depleted T cells, or PBMCs.

The CDR3 runs 13 residues. V was shortened by 4 bases and J by 4 bases, with 8 bases between the two germline ends. Germline V CDR1 and CDR2: MNHEY, SVGAGI. This clone occurred once. In the source study's methods: Reference gene primer amplification yielded estimated nucleated cell counts. The repertoire was sequenced with immunoSEQ multiplex PCR; TCRdb's copy has only in-frame clones and lacks some. The V and J calls and clone size were taken over from that table, and D and trimming were inferred from the DNA. The table records about 150,000 clones, around 84% of them present only once. The TCR sequence derives from a woman of 80 years or more with COVID-19, enrolled during active disease. The chain recombines TRBV6-5 with TRBJ1-5; D is uncertain. The sequencing sample was made of peripheral blood. In nucleotides, the CDR3 is TGTGCCAGCAGTTGGTGGCCGAATCAGCCCCAGCATTTT. Its translation is CASSWWPNQPQHF.